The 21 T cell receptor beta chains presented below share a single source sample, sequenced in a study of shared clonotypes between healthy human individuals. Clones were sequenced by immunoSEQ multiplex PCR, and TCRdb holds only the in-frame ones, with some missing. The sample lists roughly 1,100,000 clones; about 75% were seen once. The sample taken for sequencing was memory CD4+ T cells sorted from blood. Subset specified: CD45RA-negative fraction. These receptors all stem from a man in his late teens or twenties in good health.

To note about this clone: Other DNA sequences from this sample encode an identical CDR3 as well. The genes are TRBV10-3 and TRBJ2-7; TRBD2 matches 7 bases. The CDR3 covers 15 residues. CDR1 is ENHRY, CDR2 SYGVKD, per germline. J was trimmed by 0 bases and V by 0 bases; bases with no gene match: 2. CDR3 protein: CAISESGGSSYEQYF. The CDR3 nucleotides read TGTGCCATCAGTGAGTCTGGCGGGAGCTCCTACGAGCAGTACTTC.

The CDR3 here is CASSLAAAGERGYTF. DNA of the CDR3: TGTGCCAGCAGCTTAGCAGCGGCGGGCGAACGGGGCTACACCTTC. The chain carries TRBV7-9 and TRBJ1-2; D not certain. The germline V and J ends were trimmed by 0 bases and 8 bases, with 16 bases remaining between them. This CDR3 spans 15 amino acids. Germline CDR1 reads SEHNR; CDR2 reads FQNEAQ (reference sequence).

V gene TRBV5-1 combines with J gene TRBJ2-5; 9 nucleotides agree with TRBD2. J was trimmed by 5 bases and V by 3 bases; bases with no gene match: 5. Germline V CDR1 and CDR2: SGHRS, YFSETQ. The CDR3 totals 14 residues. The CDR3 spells CASSSAGGLETQYF. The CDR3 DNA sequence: TGCGCCAGCAGCTCGGCGGGGGGGCTCGAGACCCAGTACTTC.

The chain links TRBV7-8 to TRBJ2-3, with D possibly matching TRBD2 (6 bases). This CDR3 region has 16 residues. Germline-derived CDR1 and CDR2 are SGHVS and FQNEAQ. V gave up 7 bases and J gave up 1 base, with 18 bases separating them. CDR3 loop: CASTLRGPGGTDTQYF. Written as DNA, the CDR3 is TGTGCCAGCACGCTTAGGGGTCCGGGGGGCACAGATACGCAGTATTTT.

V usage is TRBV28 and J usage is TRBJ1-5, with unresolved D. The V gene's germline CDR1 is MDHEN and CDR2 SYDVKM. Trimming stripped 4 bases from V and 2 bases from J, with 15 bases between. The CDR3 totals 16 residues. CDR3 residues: CASSSNPGLGNQPQHF. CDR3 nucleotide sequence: TGTGCCAGCAGTTCCAACCCGGGCTTGGGCAATCAGCCCCAGCATTTT.

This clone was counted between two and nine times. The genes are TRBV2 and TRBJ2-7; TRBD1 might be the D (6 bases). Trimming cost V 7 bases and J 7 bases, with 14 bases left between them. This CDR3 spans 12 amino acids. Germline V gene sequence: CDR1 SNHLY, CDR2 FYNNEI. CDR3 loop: CASTQGSGEQYF. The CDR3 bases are TGTGCCAGCACCCAGGGGTCGGGTGAGCAGTACTTC.

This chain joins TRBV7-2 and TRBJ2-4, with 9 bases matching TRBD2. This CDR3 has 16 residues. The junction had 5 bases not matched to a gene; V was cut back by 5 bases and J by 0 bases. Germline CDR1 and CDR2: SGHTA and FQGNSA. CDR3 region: CASSPKLAGAKNIQYF. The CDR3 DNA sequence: TGTGCCAGCAGCCCCAAACTAGCGGGAGCCAAAAACATTCAGTACTTC.

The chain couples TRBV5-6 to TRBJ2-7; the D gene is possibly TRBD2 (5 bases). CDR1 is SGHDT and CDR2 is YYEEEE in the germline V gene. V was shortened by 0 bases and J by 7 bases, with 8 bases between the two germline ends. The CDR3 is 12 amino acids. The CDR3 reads CASSLASGEQYF. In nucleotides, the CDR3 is TGTGCCAGCAGCTTGGCCTCGGGAGAGCAGTACTTC.

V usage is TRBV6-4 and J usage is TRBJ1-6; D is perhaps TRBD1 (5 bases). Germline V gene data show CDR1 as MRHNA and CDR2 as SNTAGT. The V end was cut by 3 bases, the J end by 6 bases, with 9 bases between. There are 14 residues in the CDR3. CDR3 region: CASSEQALNSPLHF. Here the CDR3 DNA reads TGTGCCAGCAGTGAACAGGCTCTTAATTCACCCCTCCACTTT.

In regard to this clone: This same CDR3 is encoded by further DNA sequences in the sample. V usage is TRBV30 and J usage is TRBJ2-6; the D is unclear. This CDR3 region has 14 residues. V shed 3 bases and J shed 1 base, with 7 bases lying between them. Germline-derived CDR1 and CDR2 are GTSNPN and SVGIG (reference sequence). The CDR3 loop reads CAWSRFSGANVLTF. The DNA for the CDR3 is TGTGCCTGGAGCCGGTTTTCTGGGGCCAACGTCCTGACTTTC.

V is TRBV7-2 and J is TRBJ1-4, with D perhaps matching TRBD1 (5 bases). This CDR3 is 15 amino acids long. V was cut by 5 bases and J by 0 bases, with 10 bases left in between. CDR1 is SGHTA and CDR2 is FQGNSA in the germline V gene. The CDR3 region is CASSQQVATNEKLFF. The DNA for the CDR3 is TGTGCCAGCAGCCAACAGGTAGCAACTAATGAAAAACTGTTTTTT.

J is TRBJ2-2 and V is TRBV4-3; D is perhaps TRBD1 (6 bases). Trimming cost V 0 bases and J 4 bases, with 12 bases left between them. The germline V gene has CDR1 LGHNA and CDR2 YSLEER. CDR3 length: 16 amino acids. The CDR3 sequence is CASSQEQQGSTGELFF. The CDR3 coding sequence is TGCGCCAGCAGCCAAGAACAGCAGGGGTCCACCGGGGAGCTGTTTTTT.

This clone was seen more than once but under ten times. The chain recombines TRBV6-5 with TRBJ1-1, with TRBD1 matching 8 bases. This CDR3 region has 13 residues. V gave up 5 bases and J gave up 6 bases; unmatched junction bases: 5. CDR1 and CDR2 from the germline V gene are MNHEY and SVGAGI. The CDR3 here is CASSTGGWAEAFF. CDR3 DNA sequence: TGTGCCAGCAGTACAGGGGGTTGGGCTGAAGCTTTCTTT.

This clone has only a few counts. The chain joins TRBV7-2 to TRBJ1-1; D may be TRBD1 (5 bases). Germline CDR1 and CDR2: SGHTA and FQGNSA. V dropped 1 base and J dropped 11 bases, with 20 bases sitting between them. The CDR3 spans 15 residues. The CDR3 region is CASSLGSGTPGSAFF. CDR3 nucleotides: TGTGCCAGCAGCTTAGGGTCCGGGACCCCGGGTAGTGCTTTCTTT.

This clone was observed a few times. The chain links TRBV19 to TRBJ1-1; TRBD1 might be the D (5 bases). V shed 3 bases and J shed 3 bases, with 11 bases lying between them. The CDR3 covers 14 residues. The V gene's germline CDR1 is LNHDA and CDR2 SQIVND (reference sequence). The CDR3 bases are TGTGCCAGTAGTATTCTAATAGGGGACACTGAAGCTTTCTTT. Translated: CASSILIGDTEAFF.

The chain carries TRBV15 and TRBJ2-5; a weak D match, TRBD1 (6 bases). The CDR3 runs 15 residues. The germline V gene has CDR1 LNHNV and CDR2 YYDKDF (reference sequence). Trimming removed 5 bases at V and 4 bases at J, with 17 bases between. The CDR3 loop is CATSPRQQDRETQYF. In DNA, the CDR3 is TGTGCCACCAGCCCAAGACAACAGGACAGAGAGACCCAGTACTTC.

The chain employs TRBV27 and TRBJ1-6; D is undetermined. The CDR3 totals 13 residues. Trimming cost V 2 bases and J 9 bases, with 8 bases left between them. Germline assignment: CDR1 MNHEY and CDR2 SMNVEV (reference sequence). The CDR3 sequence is CASSLRDFSPLHF. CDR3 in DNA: TGTGCCAGCAGTTTAAGAGACTTTTCACCCCTCCACTTT.

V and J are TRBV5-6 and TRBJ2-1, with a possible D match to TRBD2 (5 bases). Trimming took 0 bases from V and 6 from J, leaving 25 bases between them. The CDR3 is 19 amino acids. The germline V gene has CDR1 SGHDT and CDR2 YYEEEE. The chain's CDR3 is CASSLAGDVGSSYTNEQFF. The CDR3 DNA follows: TGTGCCAGCAGCTTGGCCGGAGACGTGGGGAGTTCGTACACCAATGAGCAGTTCTTC. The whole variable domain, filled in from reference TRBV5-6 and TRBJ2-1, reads DAGVTQSPTHLIKTRGQQVTLRCSPKSGHDTVSWYQQALGQGPQFIFQYYEEEERQRGNFPDRFSGHQFPNYSSELNVNALLLGDSALYLCASSLAGDVGSSYTNEQFFGPGTRLTVL.

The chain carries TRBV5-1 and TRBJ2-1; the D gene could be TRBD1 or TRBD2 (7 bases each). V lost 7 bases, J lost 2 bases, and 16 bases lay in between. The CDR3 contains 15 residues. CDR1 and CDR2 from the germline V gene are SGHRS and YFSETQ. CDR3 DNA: TGCGCCAGCTCCAGGGGGGGTGTAACCTACAATGAGCAGTTCTTC. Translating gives CASSRGGVTYNEQFF.

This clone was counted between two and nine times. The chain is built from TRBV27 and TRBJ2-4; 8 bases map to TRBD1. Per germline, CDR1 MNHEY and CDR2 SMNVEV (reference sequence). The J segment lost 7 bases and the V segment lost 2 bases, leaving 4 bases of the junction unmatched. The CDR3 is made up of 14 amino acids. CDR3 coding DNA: TGTGCCAGCAGTTTAGCAGGGGGCAGTAACATTCAGTACTTC. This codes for CASSLAGGSNIQYF.

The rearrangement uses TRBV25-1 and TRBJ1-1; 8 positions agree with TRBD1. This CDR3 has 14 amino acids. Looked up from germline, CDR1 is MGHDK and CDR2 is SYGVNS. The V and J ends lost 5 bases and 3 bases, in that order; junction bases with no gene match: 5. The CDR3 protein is CASSTDRGDTEAFF. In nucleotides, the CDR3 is TGTGCCAGCAGTACAGACAGGGGTGACACTGAAGCTTTCTTT.